The 3 T cell receptor beta chains below were found in one sample sequenced in a study of T cell clones after liver transplantation. Only in-frame clones appear in the TCRdb table, and some are missing; sequencing was by immunoSEQ multiplex PCR. The sample holds 75,000 to 95,000 clones, around 78% seen once. Sample: CD4+ T cells from blood, taken at the 22-month timepoint. All receptors derive from a human patient who received a liver transplant. Some T cells may possibly be graft donor cells.

This clone was seen more than once but under ten times. The V gene is TRBV19, the J gene TRBJ2-2; TRBD2 matches 7 bases. The trim removed 7 bases at V and 6 bases at J, leaving 11 bases unmatched. This CDR3 spans 15 amino acids. Germline lookup yields CDR1 LNHDA and CDR2 SQIVND (reference sequence). The CDR3, as DNA: TGTGCCAGTAAGGAACGGGGGAGGGCCGCCGGGGAGCTGTTTTTT. It encodes CASKERGRAAGELFF.

The chain uses TRBV9 and TRBJ2-6; TRBD2 is a possible D gene (5 bases). The CDR3 extends over 19 amino acids. Trimming took 1 base from V and 0 from J, leaving 17 bases between them. The germline CDR1 and CDR2 sequences are SGDLS and YYNGEE. CDR3 in DNA: TGTGCCAGCAGCGTAACTCCCCGAGGGCATAGCTCTGGGGCCAACGTCCTGACTTTC. Its protein is CASSVTPRGHSSGANVLTF.

This chain links TRBV9 with TRBJ2-5, with 7 bases matching TRBD1. Unmatched junction bases numbered 7, after V lost 4 bases and J lost 4 bases. Germline values: CDR1 SGDLS, CDR2 YYNGEE. The CDR3 contains 14 residues. The CDR3 spells CASSQTGNGETQYF. CDR3 coding DNA: TGTGCCAGCAGCCAGACAGGGAACGGAGAGACCCAGTACTTC.